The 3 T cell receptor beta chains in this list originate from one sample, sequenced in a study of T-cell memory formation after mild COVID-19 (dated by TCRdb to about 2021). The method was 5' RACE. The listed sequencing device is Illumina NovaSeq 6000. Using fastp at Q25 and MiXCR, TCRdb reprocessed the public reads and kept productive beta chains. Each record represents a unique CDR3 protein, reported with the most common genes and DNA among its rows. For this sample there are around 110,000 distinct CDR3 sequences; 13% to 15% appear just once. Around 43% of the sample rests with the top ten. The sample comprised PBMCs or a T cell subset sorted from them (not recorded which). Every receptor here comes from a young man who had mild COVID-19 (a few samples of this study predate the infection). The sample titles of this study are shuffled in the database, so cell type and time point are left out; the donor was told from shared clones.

The CDR3 sequence: CASSSLGQGWSYNSPLHF. The CDR3 DNA reads as TGTGCCAGCAGTTCCCTCGGACAGGGATGGTCCTATAATTCACCCCTCCACTTT. The chain carries TRBV27 and TRBJ1-6, with TRBD1 identical over 8 bases. The germline CDR1 and CDR2 sequences are MNHEY and SMNVEV (reference sequence). Losses at the gene ends were 4 bases for V and 1 base for J; bases not matched to a gene: 9. This CDR3 has 18 amino acids.

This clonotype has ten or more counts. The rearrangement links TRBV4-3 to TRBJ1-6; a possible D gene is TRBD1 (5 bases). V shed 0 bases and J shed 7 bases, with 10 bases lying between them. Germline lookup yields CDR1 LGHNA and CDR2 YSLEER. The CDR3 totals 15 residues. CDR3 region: CASSQDQGRNSPLHF. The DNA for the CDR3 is TGCGCCAGCAGCCAAGACCAGGGAAGGAATTCACCCCTCCACTTT.

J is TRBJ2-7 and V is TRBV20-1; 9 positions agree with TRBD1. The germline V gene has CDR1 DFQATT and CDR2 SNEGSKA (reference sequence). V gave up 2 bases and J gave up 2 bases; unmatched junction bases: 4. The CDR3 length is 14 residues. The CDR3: CSARRRTGAYEQYF. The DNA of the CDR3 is TGCAGTGCTAGACGCCGGACAGGGGCCTACGAGCAGTACTTC.